This TCR beta chain was recovered during a study of early T cells in non-severe SARS-CoV-2 infection. The V end lost 6 bases, the J end lost 8 bases, and 16 bases lay between the germline ends. The germline gives CDR1 SEHNR, CDR2 FQNEAQ (reference sequence). There are 13 residues in the CDR3. This clonotype came up many times. TCRdb processed the 5' RACE reads anew with MiXCR; each CDR3 protein has one entry. This sample has about 40,000 distinct CDR3 sequences; roughly 5% occur once, and the top ten carry approximately 4.8%. The sequenced sample consisted of whole blood. This clonotype was sampled from an adult who was a healthcare worker with PCR-confirmed SARS-CoV-2 infection or an uninfected control (not recorded which). The chain recombines TRBV7-9 with TRBJ1-2; D not resolved. The CDR3 reads CASRPGVAGGYTF. The CDR3 DNA reads as TGTGCCAGCAGACCAGGTGTCGCGGGAGGCTACACCTTC.